The 4 T cell receptor beta chains below all came from one sample that was sequenced in a study of cytomegalovirus exposure and HLA in healthy donors. A multiplex PCR was run with 60 Vbeta primers and 13 Jbeta primers. TCRdb's copy holds only in-frame clones and misses some; the assay was immunoSEQ multiplex PCR. The data show around 180,000 clones, about 83% seen once. Sequenced sample: PBMCs. These receptor sequences come from a young woman in good health and CMV-seropositive.

The V and J genes are TRBV13 and TRBJ1-2, with D possibly matching TRBD1 (6 bases). CDR3 length: 15 residues. Trimming cost V 0 bases and J 4 bases, with 12 bases left between them. The germline CDR1 and CDR2 sequences are PRHDT and FYEKMQ (reference sequence). The CDR3 spells CASSLGRGAIYGYTF. The CDR3 region has the DNA TGTGCCAGCAGCTTAGGGCGGGGGGCGATCTATGGCTACACCTTC.

This clone came up once. This chain links TRBV6-1 with TRBJ2-7; TRBD1 matches 11 bases. Losses at the gene ends were 10 bases for V and 6 bases for J; bases not matched to a gene: 14. In germline, CDR1 is MNHNS, CDR2 SASEGT. The CDR3 is made up of 15 amino acids. CDR3 nucleotide sequence: TGTGCCACCCGGGACAGGGGGAAAAACTCGCGCGAGCAGTACTTC. This gives the protein CATRDRGKNSREQYF.

Details on this clone: The sample contains more than one DNA sequence encoding this CDR3. The CDR3: CASSELGQGTYEQYF. The DNA for the CDR3 is TGTGCCAGCAGTGAATTAGGACAGGGGACCTACGAGCAGTACTTC. This sequence joins TRBV6-1 and TRBJ2-7; 9 bases are shared with TRBD1. V lost 2 bases, J lost 2 bases, and 4 bases stayed unmatched. The V gene's germline CDR1 is MNHNS and CDR2 SASEGT. The CDR3 length is 15 residues.

The chain uses TRBV28 and TRBJ1-5; 7 bases agree with TRBD1. This CDR3 spans 13 amino acids. The germline V gene encodes CDR1 MDHEN and CDR2 SYDVKM. Trimming removed 3 bases from V and 13 bases from J; junction bases left unmatched: 9. The DNA for the CDR3 is TGTGCCAGCAGTTTCGGAAAGACAGGGCTTCAGCATTTT. Amino acid sequence: CASSFGKTGLQHF.